The 30 T cell receptor beta chains in this list originate from one sample, sequenced in a study of Ad26.COV2.S vaccination and SARS-CoV-2 variants. The treatment is: 15 to 20 received Ad26.COV2.S at low or high dose, single or two shots; about 5 received placebo; per-sample allocation not given. Specimens were obtained on day 63 following the first vaccine or placebo injection. Data came from immunoSEQ multiplex PCR; TCRdb stores just in-frame clones and leaves some out. Of about 410,000 clones in the sample, 75% to 90% were seen once. This specimen consisted of peripheral blood, obtained in a trial of Ad26.COV2.S vaccine versus placebo. Receptors were obtained from a person between 18 and 60 years old who received the Ad26.COV2.S COVID-19 vaccine or a placebo.

The V gene is TRBV6-5, the J gene TRBJ2-2; D remains unclear. V was clipped by 8 bases and J by 1 base, with 8 bases between them. The CDR3 consists of 13 residues. Germline V gives CDR1 MNHEY, CDR2 SVGAGI. CDR3 DNA sequence: TGTGCCAGCCGGGCCCTGAACACCGGGGAGCTGTTTTTT. Protein: CASRALNTGELFF.

This sequence joins TRBV2 and TRBJ1-1; 8 bases fit TRBD1. The CDR3 has 15 residues. Germline V lookup: CDR1 SNHLY, CDR2 FYNNEI. Unmatched junction bases numbered 12, after V lost 7 bases and J lost 5 bases. The CDR3 region is CASTETGEGWTEAFF. CDR3 nucleotides: TGTGCCAGCACGGAGACAGGGGAGGGATGGACTGAAGCTTTCTTT.

This sequence joins TRBV7-9 and TRBJ2-6; TRBD1 is a possible D gene (5 bases). The V and J ends lost 5 bases and 3 bases respectively, with 17 bases between them. The CDR3 totals 17 residues. In germline, CDR1 is SEHNR, CDR2 FQNEAQ (reference sequence). CDR3 sequence (DNA): TGTGCCAGCAGCGAACCGCCCGACAGTAGTGGGGCCAACGTCCTGACTTTC. This translates into CASSEPPDSSGANVLTF.

The V gene is TRBV10-3, the J gene TRBJ1-2; 7 bases fit TRBD1. Germline V gives CDR1 ENHRY, CDR2 SYGVKD. The junction had 9 bases not matched to a gene; V was cut back by 5 bases and J by 6 bases. CDR3 length: 14 amino acids. As DNA, the CDR3 is TGTGCCATCAGTTACAGTGACAGGGCGGATGGCTACACCTTC. This encodes CAISYSDRADGYTF.

J is TRBJ1-2 and V is TRBV3-1 (or the pseudogene TRBV3-2); D is unresolved. V was clipped by 1 base and J by 8 bases, with 11 bases between them. The germline V gene encodes CDR1 LGHDT and CDR2 YNNKEL (reference sequence). The CDR3 spans 13 residues. CDR3 residues: CASSQGGRGGYTF. DNA for the CDR3: TGTGCCAGCAGCCAAGGAGGGAGAGGGGGCTACACCTTC.

The chain couples TRBV10-3 to TRBJ2-3, with D perhaps matching TRBD1 or TRBD2 (5 bases each). The CDR3 extends over 14 amino acids. Trimming left V 10 bases short and J 6 bases short, with 20 bases between. Looked up from germline, CDR1 is ENHRY and CDR2 is SYGVKD. The CDR3 loop is CASRNSGPDDTQYF. The CDR3 DNA reads as TGTGCCAGCAGAAACTCGGGACCAGATGATACGCAGTATTTT.

The chain couples TRBV5-4 to TRBJ1-2; a possible D gene is TRBD1 (5 bases). The germline V and J ends were trimmed by 4 bases and 1 base, with 17 bases remaining between them. Germline loops: CDR1 SGHNT, CDR2 YYREEE (reference sequence). The CDR3 sequence is 16 residues long. The CDR3 DNA reads as TGTGCCAGCAGCCTGGGGGACCTCAGGGTTAACTATGGCTACACCTTC. It yields the protein CASSLGDLRVNYGYTF.

This clone was detected a few times. This sequence joins TRBV10-3 and TRBJ2-2; TRBD1 is a possible D gene (5 bases). Germline loops: CDR1 ENHRY, CDR2 SYGVKD. The V gene lost 7 bases and the J gene lost 0 bases, with 9 bases spanning the gap. This CDR3 is built from 14 residues. The CDR3 DNA reads as TGTGCCATCAAGGCAGGGCCGAACACCGGGGAGCTGTTTTTT. Translating it yields CAIKAGPNTGELFF.

The rearrangement joins TRBV6-6 to TRBJ1-6, with D uncertain. CDR1 and CDR2 from the germline V gene are MNHNY and SVGAGI (reference sequence). The CDR3 runs to 13 residues. Trimming stripped 8 bases from V and 6 bases from J, with 11 bases between. The DNA of the CDR3 is TGTGCCAGCTCACGGGCCGTTAATTCACCCCTCCACTTT. It translates to CASSRAVNSPLHF.

The chain couples TRBV7-9 to TRBJ2-1; 9 positions match TRBD1. Per the germline V gene, CDR1 is SEHNR and CDR2 is FQNEAQ (reference sequence). The CDR3 is made up of 17 amino acids. J was trimmed by 12 bases and V by 4 bases; bases with no gene match: 19. The CDR3 loop reads CASSSRGPGQGSFGQFF. The DNA of the CDR3 is TGTGCCAGCAGCTCACGGGGCCCGGGACAGGGTTCCTTCGGGCAGTTCTTC.

This chain links TRBV2 with TRBJ2-1; tentatively, D is TRBD1 or TRBD2 (5 bases each). Germline CDR1 SNHLY, CDR2 FYNNEI. The CDR3 has 15 residues. V was pared by 6 bases and J by 8 bases, with 20 bases between. CDR3 bases: TGTGCCAGCAGCATCACCGGGACCCGGTCGGATGAGCAGTTCTTC. Amino acids: CASSITGTRSDEQFF.

V is TRBV5-1 and J is TRBJ1-6, with D unresolved. Between the trimmed V and J ends, which lost 0 bases and 10 bases, there was a span of 8 bases. CDR3 length: 13 residues. Germline V gives CDR1 SGHRS, CDR2 YFSETQ. The CDR3 spells CASSLAARSPLHF. CDR3 bases: TGCGCCAGCAGCTTGGCCGCGAGATCACCCCTCCACTTT.

The rearrangement joins TRBV5-1 to TRBJ1-1; D is undetermined. The CDR3 is 15 amino acids. With 3 bases removed from V and 0 bases from J, the gap between germline ends came to 12 bases. Germline CDR1 and CDR2: SGHRS and YFSETQ. CDR3 bases: TGCGCCAGCAGCTCGCTGGATGTCATGAACACTGAAGCTTTCTTT. Its protein product is CASSSLDVMNTEAFF.

This clone was seen only once. The chain employs TRBV3-1 (or the pseudogene TRBV3-2) and TRBJ2-7; perhaps TRBD1 as D (6 bases). Looked up from germline, CDR1 is LGHDT and CDR2 is YNNKEL (reference sequence). The CDR3 loop spans 14 amino acids. V shed 2 bases and J shed 3 bases, with 11 bases lying between them. The CDR3, as DNA: TGTGCCAGCAGCCAAAACGGACAGCTCTACGAGCAGTACTTC. It is translated as CASSQNGQLYEQYF.

The CDR3 nucleotides read TGTGCCAGCAGTGAGTTTGAGAATTCACCCCTCCACTTT. Residues: CASSEFENSPLHF. V gene TRBV2 combines with J gene TRBJ1-6; D remains unclear. Trimming took off 3 bases at V and 7 bases at J, with 7 bases between the two ends. The germline gives CDR1 SNHLY, CDR2 FYNNEI. The CDR3 is 13 residues long.

In the case of this clone: This specimen includes other DNA sequences encoding the same CDR3. V usage is TRBV5-4 and J usage is TRBJ1-3; TRBD1 is a possible D gene (5 bases). The CDR3 totals 14 residues. The V end was cut by 2 bases, the J end by 2 bases, with 8 bases between. Germline values: CDR1 SGHNT, CDR2 YYREEE (reference sequence). CDR3 residues: CASSFTGAGNTIYF. In DNA, the CDR3 is TGTGCCAGCAGCTTTACGGGGGCTGGAAACACCATATATTTT. Complete variable domain (other parts from reference TRBV5-4 and TRBJ1-3): ETGVTQSPTHLIKTRGQQVTLRCSSQSGHNTVSWYQQALGQGPQFIFQYYREEENGRGNFPPRFSGLQFPNYSSELNVNALELDDSALYLCASSFTGAGNTIYFGEGSWLTVV.

This clone is a singleton in its sample. The chain recombines TRBV27 with TRBJ2-7, with D possibly being TRBD1 or TRBD2 (5 bases each). V was clipped by 5 bases and J by 0 bases, with 17 bases between them. CDR1 and CDR2 from the germline V gene are MNHEY and SMNVEV (reference sequence). This CDR3 has 16 amino acids. CDR3 in amino acids: CASSPGSGASSYEQYF. The CDR3 DNA reads TGTGCCAGCAGTCCCGGGTCCGGGGCGAGCTCCTACGAGCAGTACTTC.

V and J are TRBV4-1 and TRBJ1-5; D might be TRBD1 (5 bases). Trimming shortened V by 6 bases and J by 5 bases, and 17 bases separated the two germline ends. The CDR3 covers 15 residues. Germline V CDR1 and CDR2: MGHRA, YSYEKL. CDR3 protein: CASSLYDSRDQPQHF. The CDR3 nucleotides read TGCGCCAGCAGTCTGTATGACAGTAGGGATCAGCCCCAGCATTTT.

The rearrangement joins TRBV29-1 to TRBJ2-5, with D possibly TRBD2 on 7 matching bases. The CDR3 consists of 13 residues. The germline CDR1 and CDR2 sequences are SQVTM and ANQGSEA. V dropped 6 bases and J dropped 3 bases, with 14 bases sitting between them. In DNA form, the CDR3 reads TGCAGCGTCGGAGGGGGGGGAAAAGAGACCCAGTACTTC. Translation gives CSVGGGGKETQYF.

The CDR3 loop is CASSGDRNQPQHF. The CDR3 DNA follows: TGCGCCAGCAGTGGGGACAGAAATCAGCCCCAGCATTTT. The chain couples TRBV10-1 to TRBJ1-5, with 7 bases lining up with TRBD1. Germline V gene data show CDR1 as WNHNN and CDR2 as SYGVQD (reference sequence). The CDR3 sequence is 13 residues long. Germline trimming cut 4 bases from V and 4 bases from J; bases unmatched to any gene: 1.

The table lists this clone with a count of one. The chain carries TRBV6-5 and TRBJ2-5; D is possibly TRBD2 (6 bases). Germline values: CDR1 MNHEY, CDR2 SVGAGI. This CDR3 contains 13 residues. Trimming cost V 7 bases and J 4 bases, with 13 bases left between them. The CDR3 nucleotides read TGTGCCAGCACTGGCCCGGGGGTAGAGACCCAGTACTTC. Amino acids: CASTGPGVETQYF.

This chain connects TRBV11-2 to TRBJ2-5, with D perhaps given as TRBD1 or TRBD2 (6 bases each). V lost 5 bases and J 2 bases, leaving 27 bases between the germline ends. The CDR3 is 19 residues long. Germline V gene sequence: CDR1 SGHAT, CDR2 FQNNGV. The CDR3 spells CASSRSASFIGGLQETQYF. The CDR3 DNA reads TGTGCCAGCAGCAGGAGTGCTAGCTTTATCGGGGGCCTACAAGAGACCCAGTACTTC.

This chain links TRBV6-1 with TRBJ1-1, with D perhaps matching TRBD1 (6 bases). V lost 3 bases and J lost 0, with 11 bases in between. In germline, CDR1 is MNHNS, CDR2 SASEGT. The CDR3 sequence is 15 residues long. The CDR3 DNA follows: TGTGCCAGCAGTGAGCCCAGGGGCATGAACACTGAAGCTTTCTTT. Encoded protein: CASSEPRGMNTEAFF.

This chain joins TRBV10-3 and TRBJ1-2; D is possibly TRBD1 (5 bases). The CDR3 loop spans 14 amino acids. The V end was cut by 6 bases, the J end by 1 base, with 12 bases between. CDR1 is ENHRY and CDR2 is SYGVKD in the germline V gene. The CDR3 sequence: CAIRYGGGNYGYTF. The CDR3 nucleotides are TGTGCCATCAGGTACGGGGGAGGTAACTATGGCTACACCTTC.

Only a few counts were recorded for this clone. The chain is built from TRBV19 and TRBJ2-3, with D unresolved. This CDR3 has 11 amino acids. Per germline, CDR1 LNHDA and CDR2 SQIVND (reference sequence). With 0 bases removed from V and 5 bases from J, the gap between germline ends came to 0 bases. CDR3 residues: CASSIEDTQYF. The CDR3 region has the DNA TGTGCCAGTAGTATAGAAGATACGCAGTATTTT.

The CDR3 region is CASSLGLERSNEQFF. The DNA of the CDR3 is TGTGCCAGCAGCCTCGGACTCGAGCGATCCAATGAGCAGTTCTTC. The chain links TRBV3-1 (or the pseudogene TRBV3-2) to TRBJ2-1; D is perhaps TRBD2 (5 bases). Germline V lookup: CDR1 LGHDT, CDR2 YNNKEL (reference sequence). Trimming took 4 bases from V and 6 from J, leaving 16 bases between them. This CDR3 has 15 residues.

The gene calls are TRBV5-4 and TRBJ2-1; 15 bases align to TRBD2. The V gene's germline CDR1 is SGHNT and CDR2 YYREEE (reference sequence). The CDR3 runs 18 residues. V dropped 4 bases and J dropped 1; count of bases not matched to a gene: 6. The CDR3 loop is CASSAGLAGGTSYNEQFF. Here the CDR3 DNA reads TGTGCCAGCAGCGCGGGACTAGCGGGGGGAACTTCCTACAATGAGCAGTTCTTC.

The CDR3 spells CASSLPSGLTDTQYF. CDR3 sequence (DNA): TGCGCCAGCAGCTTACCTAGCGGCCTCACAGATACGCAGTATTTT. The rearrangement joins TRBV5-1 to TRBJ2-3; TRBD2 aligns across 7 bases. V lost 2 bases to trimming and J lost 2 bases; unmatched junction nucleotides: 5. The CDR3 consists of 15 residues. Germline CDR1 is SGHRS and CDR2 is YFSETQ.

The chain recombines TRBV7-2 with TRBJ2-2; 11 bases match TRBD1. From germline, CDR1 is SGHTA and CDR2 FQGNSA. This CDR3 is 15 amino acids long. Unmatched junction bases numbered 3, after V lost 5 bases and J lost 4 bases. In DNA form, the CDR3 reads TGTGCCAGCAGCGGGGACAGGGGGGGCACCGGGGAGCTGTTTTTT. The encoded protein is CASSGDRGGTGELFF. Filled out from reference TRBV7-2 and TRBJ2-2, the complete variable domain reads GAGVSQSPSNKVTEKGKDVELRCDPISGHTALYWYRQSLGQGLEFLIYFQGNSAPDKSGLPSDRFSAERTGGSVSTLTIQRTQQEDSAVYLCASSGDRGGTGELFFGEGSRLTVL.

The chain combines TRBV4-1 with TRBJ1-5, with D perhaps matching TRBD1 (6 bases). Trimming took off 1 base at V and 0 bases at J, with 10 bases between the two ends. From germline, CDR1 is MGHRA and CDR2 YSYEKL. The CDR3 covers 16 residues. This chain's CDR3 is CASSQGRGYSNQPQHF. The CDR3 nucleotides read TGCGCCAGCAGCCAAGGCAGGGGATATAGCAATCAGCCCCAGCATTTT.